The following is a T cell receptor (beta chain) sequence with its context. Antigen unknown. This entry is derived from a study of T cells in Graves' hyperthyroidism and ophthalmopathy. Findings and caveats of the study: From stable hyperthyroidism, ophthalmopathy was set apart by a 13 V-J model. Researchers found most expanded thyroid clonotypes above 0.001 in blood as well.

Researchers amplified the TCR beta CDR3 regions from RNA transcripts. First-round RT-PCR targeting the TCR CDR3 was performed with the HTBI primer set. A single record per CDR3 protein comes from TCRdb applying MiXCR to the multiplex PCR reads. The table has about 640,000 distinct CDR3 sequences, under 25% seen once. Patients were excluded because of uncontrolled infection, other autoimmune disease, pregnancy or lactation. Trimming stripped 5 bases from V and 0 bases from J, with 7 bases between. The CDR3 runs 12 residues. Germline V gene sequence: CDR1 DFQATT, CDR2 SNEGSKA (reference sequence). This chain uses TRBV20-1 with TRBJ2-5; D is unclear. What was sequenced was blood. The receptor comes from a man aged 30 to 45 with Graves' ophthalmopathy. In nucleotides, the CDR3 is TGCAGTGCTCTGGACGACCAAGAGACCCAGTACTTC. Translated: CSALDDQETQYF.